Below are 26 T cell receptor beta chains sequenced from a single sample in a study of blood T cell repertoires in COVID-19. Method: immunoSEQ multiplex PCR; TCRdb's copy keeps in-frame clones and lacks some. Among about 20,000 clones listed, roughly nine tenths were seen once. Input material: peripheral blood. These receptors originate from a human donor in a cohort sampled during active COVID-19.

The V call is TRBV7-9, the J call TRBJ1-2; no reliable D call. V lost 1 base and J 5 bases, leaving 17 bases between the germline ends. CDR3 size: 16 residues. The germline V gene has CDR1 SEHNR and CDR2 FQNEAQ (reference sequence). The CDR3 region is CASSLVVVRSPYGYTF. The CDR3 DNA is TGTGCCAGCAGCTTAGTAGTGGTCCGCTCCCCTTATGGCTACACCTTC.

Concerning this clone: Other nucleotide sequences from this sample produce the same CDR3. The V and J genes are TRBV25-1 and TRBJ1-3; D unresolved. V was clipped by 6 bases and J by 1 base, with 4 bases between them. The CDR3 spans 12 residues. Germline V CDR1 and CDR2: MGHDK, SYGVNS. The CDR3 DNA reads as TGTGCCAGCAGCCCATCTGGAAACACCATATATTTT. Translation gives CASSPSGNTIYF.

The rearrangement joins TRBV6-2 or TRBV6-3 to TRBJ2-7, with TRBD1 identical over 10 bases. Losses at the gene ends were 2 bases for V and 0 bases for J; bases not matched to a gene: 10. Germline assignment: CDR1 MNHEY and CDR2 SVGEGT. CDR3 size: 18 residues. DNA for the CDR3: TGTGCCAGCAGTTACACTCCCGGGACAGGGGCGAGCTCCTACGAGCAGTACGTC. Translated: CASSYTPGTGASSYEQYV.

This rearrangement joins TRBV27 to TRBJ2-1; TRBD2 might be the D (6 bases). Germline V gene data show CDR1 as MNHEY and CDR2 as SMNVEV (reference sequence). The V gene lost 5 bases and the J gene lost 8 bases, with 19 bases spanning the gap. The CDR3 has 15 amino acids. CDR3 DNA sequence: TGTGCCAGCAGTCAAGTCTCGGGAGATGGCGATGAGCAGTTCTTC. The encoded protein is CASSQVSGDGDEQFF.

The V gene is TRBV6-2 or TRBV6-3, the J gene TRBJ1-2; 10 nucleotides line up with TRBD1. The J segment lost 5 bases and the V segment lost 4 bases, leaving 10 bases of the junction unmatched. The CDR3 is 16 amino acids. Germline CDR1 MNHEY, CDR2 SVGEGT. The CDR3 loop reads CASSSLLGQGMYGYTF. DNA for the CDR3: TGTGCCAGCAGTTCGCTTCTGGGACAGGGGATGTATGGCTACACCTTC.

The V call is TRBV5-1, the J call TRBJ2-5; TRBD2 agrees at 7 bases. Germline trimming cut 4 bases from V and 1 base from J; bases unmatched to any gene: 7. CDR3 length equals 15 residues. The germline CDR1 and CDR2 sequences are SGHRS and YFSETQ. The CDR3 nucleotides are TGCGCCAGCAGCAGAGCGGGAACCCCCCAAGAGACCCAGTACTTC. Translation: CASSRAGTPQETQYF.

The chain recombines TRBV9 with TRBJ2-1, with 9 bases matching TRBD1. CDR3 length: 15 residues. The V gene's germline CDR1 is SGDLS and CDR2 YYNGEE. Germline trimming cut 4 bases from V and 8 bases from J; bases unmatched to any gene: 10. The CDR3 loop reads CASSNAGTGNDEQFF. CDR3 nucleotide sequence: TGTGCCAGCAGCAATGCCGGGACAGGGAACGATGAGCAGTTCTTC.

This clone was observed a single time. The chain combines TRBV12-3 or TRBV12-4 with TRBJ2-7; TRBD1 matches 7 bases. CDR3 length: 13 residues. V was pared by 8 bases and J by 1 base, with 5 bases of the junction left unmatched. The CDR3 DNA reads as TGTGCCAGCGCGTACAGGGGATCCTACGAGCAGTACGTC. Protein: CASAYRGSYEQYV.

The rearrangement uses TRBV18 and TRBJ2-3; D is ambiguous. Trimming shortened V by 4 bases and J by 2 bases, and 13 bases separated the two germline ends. The CDR3 length is 15 residues. Germline V gene lookup returns CDR1 KGHSH and CDR2 LQKENI. Here the CDR3 DNA reads TGTGCCAGCTCACTAGCAGATACTAACACAGATACGCAGTATTTT. Translated, it gives CASSLADTNTDTQYF.

A remark on this clone: Other DNA sequences from this sample encode an identical CDR3 as well. The chain couples TRBV18 to TRBJ1-5; 7 nucleotides line up with TRBD1. Germline trimming cut 3 bases from V and 2 bases from J; bases unmatched to any gene: 1. This CDR3 is 14 amino acids long. Germline CDR1 is KGHSH and CDR2 is LQKENI. The CDR3 DNA reads as TGTGCCAGCTCACCTGGACAGGGCAATCAGCCCCAGCATTTT. Its protein is CASSPGQGNQPQHF.

This chain links TRBV28 with TRBJ2-7; unclear D gene. Germline CDR1 and CDR2: MDHEN and SYDVKM. V lost 5 bases and J 1 base, leaving 12 bases between the germline ends. This CDR3 region has 14 residues. The CDR3 region has the DNA TGTGCCAGCAGTCTGGAGACGGTATCCTACGAGCAGTACTTC. Protein product: CASSLETVSYEQYF.

This chain joins TRBV7-2 and TRBJ2-5, with 8 nucleotides matching TRBD2. V was pared by 8 bases and J by 3 bases, with 5 bases of the junction left unmatched. There are 13 residues in the CDR3. Germline loops: CDR1 SGHTA, CDR2 FQGNSA. This CDR3 is CASGGGRKETQYF. Written as DNA, the CDR3 is TGTGCCAGCGGCGGGGGGCGGAAAGAGACCCAGTACTTC.

This clone is deemed medium-sized. This chain uses TRBV20-1 with TRBJ1-5; D is undetermined. The CDR3 covers 16 residues. The V gene lost 3 bases and the J gene lost 0 bases, with 15 bases spanning the gap. Germline CDR1 is DFQATT and CDR2 is SNEGSKA (reference sequence). CDR3 in amino acids: CSASIGGRYSNQPQHF. Here the CDR3 DNA reads TGCAGTGCTAGTATAGGAGGTCGATATAGCAATCAGCCCCAGCATTTT.

The CDR3 DNA reads TGTGCCAGCAGTTACATGGAGGGGATGGCTGAAGCTTTCTTT. This encodes CASSYMEGMAEAFF. The rearrangement uses TRBV6-6 and TRBJ1-1; D may be TRBD1 (5 bases). This CDR3 has 14 residues. Germline V gene lookup returns CDR1 MNHNY and CDR2 SVGAGI (reference sequence). V gave up 2 bases and J gave up 6 bases, with 13 bases separating them.

The chain recombines TRBV9 with TRBJ2-3; 9 positions match TRBD2. The CDR3 has 14 residues. The germline CDR1 and CDR2 sequences are SGDLS and YYNGEE. The junction had 6 bases not matched to a gene; V was cut back by 4 bases and J by 6 bases. DNA for the CDR3: TGTGCCAGCAGCCCGAGCGGGAGGACGGATACGCAGTATTTT. Translating gives CASSPSGRTDTQYF.

This chain uses TRBV11-2 with TRBJ2-1; 7 bases agree with TRBD1. After removal of 2 bases from V and 2 bases from J, the junction contained 0 bases not matched to a gene. Germline V lookup: CDR1 SGHAT, CDR2 FQNNGV. There are 14 residues in the CDR3. The CDR3 region has the DNA TGTGCCAGCAGCTTACAGGGGGCCTACAATGAGCAGTTCTTC. Translating it yields CASSLQGAYNEQFF.

The chain has TRBV5-1 and TRBJ2-1, with TRBD1 identical over 9 bases. This CDR3 region has 14 residues. CDR1 is SGHRS, CDR2 YFSETQ, per germline. V lost 4 bases to trimming and J lost 9 bases; unmatched junction nucleotides: 8. The CDR3, as DNA: TGCGCCAGCAGCCGTGGACAGGGGTTGGGTGAGCAGTTCTTC. Its protein product is CASSRGQGLGEQFF.

The CDR3 coding sequence is TGTGCCAGCAGCCCGGGATGGACTGTCGACAATGAGCAGTTCTTC. Translating gives CASSPGWTVDNEQFF. The V and J genes are TRBV13 and TRBJ2-1; possible D gene TRBD2, 5 bases. The CDR3 is 15 amino acids. The V end lost 5 bases, the J end lost 5 bases, and 16 bases lay between the germline ends. Germline V lookup: CDR1 PRHDT, CDR2 FYEKMQ (reference sequence).

CDR3 region: CASSLGSGDNTF. For the CDR3, the DNA is TGTGCCAGCAGCTTAGGGTCCGGGGATAACACCTTC. This sequence joins TRBV7-8 and TRBJ1-2; D not certain. This CDR3 contains 12 residues. Germline CDR1 SGHVS, CDR2 FQNEAQ. Trimming took off 1 base at V and 12 bases at J, with 12 bases between the two ends. The whole variable domain, filled in from reference TRBV7-8 and TRBJ1-2, reads GAGVSQSPRYKVAKRGQDVALRCDPISGHVSLFWYQQALGQGPEFLTYFQNEAQLDKSGLPSDRFFAERPEGSVSTLKIQRTQQEDSAVYLCASSLGSGDNTFGSGTRLTVV.

CDR3 DNA: TGTGCCAGCAGCGGGACAGGGGGGTTGAACACTGAAGCTTTCTTT. Translating it yields CASSGTGGLNTEAFF. The rearrangement links TRBV6-2 or TRBV6-3 to TRBJ1-1; 11 bases match TRBD1. Germline loops: CDR1 MNHEY, CDR2 SVGEGT. The junction had 3 bases not matched to a gene; V was cut back by 6 bases and J by 0 bases. The CDR3 is made up of 15 amino acids.

Comments on this clone: Its ends do not fully match the called genes, so a read error is possible. J is TRBJ2-3 and V is TRBV7-7; TRBD1 agrees at 8 bases. The CDR3 has 14 residues. Germline CDR1 and CDR2: SSHAT and FNYEAQ (reference sequence). CDR3 bases: TGTGCTAGCAGCTTAGGAACAGGGGGGGATACGCAGTATTTT. It encodes CASSLGTGGDTQYF.

This clone is classed as medium-sized (0.01 to 0.1%). The rearrangement joins TRBV9 to TRBJ2-2; weak D call: TRBD2 (5 bases). Germline V gene lookup returns CDR1 SGDLS and CDR2 YYNGEE. Trimming removed 3 bases at V and 6 bases at J, with 24 bases between. CDR3 length: 18 amino acids. The chain's CDR3 is CASSDPGFGISNSGELFF. CDR3 nucleotide sequence: TGTGCCAGCAGCGATCCTGGGTTCGGGATTTCAAATTCCGGGGAGCTGTTTTTT.

The rearrangement uses TRBV18 and TRBJ1-2; a possible D gene is TRBD1 (6 bases). Germline V gene sequence: CDR1 KGHSH, CDR2 LQKENI. V was pared by 0 bases and J by 5 bases, with 16 bases between. This CDR3 has 16 residues. CDR3 sequence: CASSPPSLGHLYGYTF. Here the CDR3 DNA reads TGTGCCAGCTCACCACCGAGTTTGGGACACCTTTATGGCTACACCTTC.

The chain recombines TRBV7-2 with TRBJ2-3, with 11 nucleotides matching TRBD2. The germline V gene encodes CDR1 SGHTA and CDR2 FQGNSA. CDR3 length equals 19 residues. V gave up 0 bases and J gave up 3 bases; unmatched junction bases: 11. In DNA, the CDR3 is TGTGCCAGCAGCTTAGCCAAGTTGGCTAGCGGGAGGAGAACAGATACGCAGTATTTT. Its translation is CASSLAKLASGRRTDTQYF.

J is TRBJ2-7 and V is TRBV5-1; 14 bases align to TRBD2. The ends lost 8 bases at V and 2 bases at J; junction bases unmatched: 12. Germline loops: CDR1 SGHRS, CDR2 YFSETQ. The CDR3 extends over 17 amino acids. The CDR3 loop is CASAPGLAGVAPYEQYF. CDR3 DNA: TGCGCCAGTGCTCCGGGACTAGCGGGGGTAGCCCCCTACGAGCAGTACTTC.

The V call is TRBV5-1, the J call TRBJ2-3; 12 nucleotides match TRBD2. CDR3 length: 16 residues. The V and J ends lost 4 bases and 2 bases, in that order; junction bases with no gene match: 5. Germline CDR1 reads SGHRS; CDR2 reads YFSETQ. In DNA, the CDR3 is TGCGCCAGCAGCCAAGGACTAGCGGGAATCACAGATACGCAGTATTTT. Translation: CASSQGLAGITDTQYF. Supplemented by reference TRBV5-1 and TRBJ2-3, the full variable domain reads KAGVTQTPRYLIKTRGQQVTLSCSPISGHRSVSWYQQTPGQGLQFLFEYFSETQRNKGNFPGRFSGRQFSNSRSEMNVSTLELGDSALYLCASSQGLAGITDTQYFGPGTRLTVL.